Each of the 13 T cell receptor beta chains below was sequenced from the same sample in a study of blood T cell repertoires in COVID-19. Profiling relied on immunoSEQ multiplex PCR, and the TCRdb table lists in-frame clones only, not all of them. Here the sample spans fewer than 250,000 clones, approximately 86% being singletons. The sequenced sample was PBMCs or T cells enriched from blood (not recorded which). Receptors originate from a woman between 35 and 50 years old with acute COVID-19.

The sample holds a few counts of this clone. V usage is TRBV19 and J usage is TRBJ2-1; 14 bases agree with TRBD2. The CDR3 sequence is 15 residues long. V lost 7 bases and J lost 10; bases outside the gene matches: 9. CDR1 is LNHDA, CDR2 SQIVND, per germline (reference sequence). CDR3 loop: CASTRLAGGRVEQFF. DNA of the CDR3: TGTGCCAGTACCAGACTAGCGGGAGGGCGGGTGGAGCAGTTCTTC.

This chain uses TRBV7-9 with TRBJ1-4; no clear D. CDR3 length: 12 amino acids. CDR1 and CDR2 from the germline V gene are SEHNR and FQNEAQ (reference sequence). The V gene lost 5 bases and the J gene lost 13 bases, with 14 bases spanning the gap. CDR3 nucleotide sequence: TGTGCCAGCAGCACGCCCGGGGATCGACTGTTTTTT. Residues: CASSTPGDRLFF.

V and J are TRBV2 and TRBJ1-1, with D perhaps TRBD1 (6 bases). CDR1 is SNHLY, CDR2 FYNNEI, per germline. V lost 6 bases and J 4 bases, leaving 12 bases between the germline ends. This CDR3 has 13 amino acids. The CDR3 here is CASSAGVLTEAFF. CDR3 sequence (DNA): TGTGCCAGCAGCGCAGGGGTTCTCACTGAAGCTTTCTTT.

This clone was seen a handful of times. The chain recombines TRBV6-5 with TRBJ1-1; TRBD1 might be the D (6 bases). V lost 5 bases to trimming and J lost 1 base, with 11 bases between them. Germline loops: CDR1 MNHEY, CDR2 SVGAGI. This CDR3 has 14 residues. CDR3 region: CASSRQDKNTEAFF. For the CDR3, the DNA is TGTGCCAGCAGTCGACAGGATAAGAACACTGAAGCTTTCTTT.

This clone was observed once. This chain links TRBV15 with TRBJ2-2; 7 positions match TRBD1. V gave up 3 bases and J gave up 2 bases; unmatched junction bases: 6. This CDR3 has 16 amino acids. Germline assignment: CDR1 LNHNV and CDR2 YYDKDF (reference sequence). CDR3 nucleotide sequence: TGTGCCACCAGCAGGCCCAGACAGGGCAACACCGGGGAGCTGTTTTTT. It yields the protein CATSRPRQGNTGELFF.

The chain joins TRBV2 to TRBJ2-6; 7 bases are shared with TRBD1. The germline V gene has CDR1 SNHLY and CDR2 FYNNEI. There are 16 residues in the CDR3. The V segment lost 7 bases and the J segment 0 bases; nucleotides outside the gene matches: 6. The CDR3 nucleotides read TGTGCCAGCACCTTGACAGGGCCCTCTGGGGCCAACGTCCTGACTTTC. Its protein is CASTLTGPSGANVLTF.

The chain recombines TRBV24-1 with TRBJ1-6; D is possibly TRBD1 (6 bases). The CDR3 consists of 20 residues. Germline CDR1 KGHDR, CDR2 SFDVKD. V shed 6 bases and J shed 0 bases, with 23 bases lying between them. CDR3 amino acids: CATSPQGRAQHSSYNSPLHF. CDR3 DNA sequence: TGTGCCACCAGTCCCCAGGGGAGGGCGCAACATAGCTCCTATAATTCACCCCTCCACTTT.

The V call is TRBV19, the J call TRBJ1-5, with unresolved D. CDR3 length: 15 residues. V lost 6 bases, J lost 2 bases, and 14 bases lay in between. Germline CDR1 is LNHDA and CDR2 is SQIVND (reference sequence). CDR3 amino acids: CASRRGSSGNQPQHF. The CDR3 region has the DNA TGTGCCAGTAGAAGAGGGTCGTCTGGCAATCAGCCCCAGCATTTT.

The chain links TRBV2 to TRBJ1-2; no definite D call. Germline CDR1 and CDR2: SNHLY and FYNNEI. Trimming removed 4 bases from V and 4 bases from J, with 10 bases in between. The length of the CDR3 is 13 residues. DNA of the CDR3: TGTGCCAGCAGTGTAGAACAGTTCTATGGCTACACCTTC. Its protein is CASSVEQFYGYTF.

The CDR3 DNA follows: TGTGCCAGCAGCTTAAGTGCCACAGCTGAAGCTTTCTTT. Its protein product is CASSLSATAEAFF. V gene TRBV7-3 combines with J gene TRBJ1-1; D is ambiguous. The CDR3 has 13 amino acids. Trimming removed 1 base from V and 6 bases from J, with 9 bases in between. Germline-derived CDR1 and CDR2 are SGHTA and FQGTGA.

The genes are TRBV11-2 and TRBJ2-3, with TRBD1 matching 7 bases. Germline trimming cut 1 base from V and 2 bases from J; bases unmatched to any gene: 9. The CDR3 is 17 amino acids. Looked up from germline, CDR1 is SGHAT and CDR2 is FQNNGV. The CDR3 here is CASSLGAGGPITDTQYF. The CDR3 region has the DNA TGTGCCAGCAGCTTAGGGGCAGGGGGTCCCATCACAGATACGCAGTATTTT.

The chain joins TRBV5-4 to TRBJ2-1; TRBD1 matches 8 bases. Germline CDR1 SGHNT, CDR2 YYREEE (reference sequence). Germline trimming cut 6 bases from V and 6 bases from J; bases unmatched to any gene: 2. This CDR3 has 12 residues. CDR3 sequence reads: CASTGQVNEQFF. The CDR3 DNA sequence: TGTGCCAGCACGGGACAGGTCAATGAGCAGTTCTTC.

The rearrangement links TRBV7-6 to TRBJ1-2; D gene uncertain. V shed 5 bases and J shed 3 bases, with 16 bases lying between them. This CDR3 comprises 15 residues. The germline V gene encodes CDR1 SGHVS and CDR2 FNYEAQ. CDR3 protein: CASSPWEGTDYGYTF. In nucleotides, the CDR3 is TGTGCCAGCAGCCCCTGGGAGGGAACGGACTATGGCTACACCTTC.